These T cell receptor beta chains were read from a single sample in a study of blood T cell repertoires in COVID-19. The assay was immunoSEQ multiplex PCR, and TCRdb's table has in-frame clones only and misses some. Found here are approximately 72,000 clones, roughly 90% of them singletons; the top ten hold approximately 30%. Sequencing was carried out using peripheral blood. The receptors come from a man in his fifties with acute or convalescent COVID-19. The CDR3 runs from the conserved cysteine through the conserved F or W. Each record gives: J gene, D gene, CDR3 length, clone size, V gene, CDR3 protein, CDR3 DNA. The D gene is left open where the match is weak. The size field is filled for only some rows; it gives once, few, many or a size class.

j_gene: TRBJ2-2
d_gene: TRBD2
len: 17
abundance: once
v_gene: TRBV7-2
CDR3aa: CASSLSSTSGGAGELFF
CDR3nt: TGTGCCAGCAGCTTATCCTCGACTAGCGGGGGGGCCGGGGAGCTGTTTTTT

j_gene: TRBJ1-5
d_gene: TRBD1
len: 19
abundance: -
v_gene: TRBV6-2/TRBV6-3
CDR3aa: CASSYLRTGGGWSNQPQHF
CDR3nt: TGTGCCAGCAGTTACTTGAGGACAGGGGGCGGGTGGAGCAATCAGCCCCAGCATTTT

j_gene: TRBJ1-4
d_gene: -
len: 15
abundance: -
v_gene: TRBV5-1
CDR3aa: CASSLVGGSNEKLFF
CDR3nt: TGCGCCAGCAGCTTGGTTGGGGGCTCTAATGAAAAACTGTTTTTT

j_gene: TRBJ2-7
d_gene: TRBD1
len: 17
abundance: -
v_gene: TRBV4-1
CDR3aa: CASSQDSGQALRDEQYF
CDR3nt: TGCGCCAGCAGCCAAGATTCCGGACAGGCGCTAAGGGACGAGCAGTACTTC

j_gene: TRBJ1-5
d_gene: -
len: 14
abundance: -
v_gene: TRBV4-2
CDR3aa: CASSYQDSNQPQHF
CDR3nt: TGTGCCAGCAGCTACCAGGATAGCAATCAGCCCCAGCATTTT

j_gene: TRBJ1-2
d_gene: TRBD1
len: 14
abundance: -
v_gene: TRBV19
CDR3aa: CASSRRDSNYGYTF
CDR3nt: TGTGCCAGTAGCCGGCGGGACAGTAACTATGGCTACACCTTC

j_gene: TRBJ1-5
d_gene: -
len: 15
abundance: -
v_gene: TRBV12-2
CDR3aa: CASRPRVQGNQPQHF
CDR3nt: TGTGCAAGTCGCCCCCGGGTACAGGGTAATCAGCCCCAGCATTTT

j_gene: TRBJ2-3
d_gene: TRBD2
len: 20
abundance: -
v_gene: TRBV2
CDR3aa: CASSEPGHSSGGSLTDTQYF
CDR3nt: TGTGCCAGCAGTGAACCGGGACATTCTAGCGGGGGGTCCCTCACAGATACGCAGTATTTT

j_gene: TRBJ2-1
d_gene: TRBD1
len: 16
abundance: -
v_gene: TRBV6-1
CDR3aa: CASSEFQGATYNEQFF
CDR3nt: TGTGCCAGCAGTGAATTTCAGGGGGCTACCTACAATGAGCAGTTCTTC

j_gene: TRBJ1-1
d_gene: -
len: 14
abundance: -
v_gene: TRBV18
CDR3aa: CASSRQRENTEAFF
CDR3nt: TGTGCCAGCTCACGGCAGAGGGAGAACACTGAAGCTTTCTTT